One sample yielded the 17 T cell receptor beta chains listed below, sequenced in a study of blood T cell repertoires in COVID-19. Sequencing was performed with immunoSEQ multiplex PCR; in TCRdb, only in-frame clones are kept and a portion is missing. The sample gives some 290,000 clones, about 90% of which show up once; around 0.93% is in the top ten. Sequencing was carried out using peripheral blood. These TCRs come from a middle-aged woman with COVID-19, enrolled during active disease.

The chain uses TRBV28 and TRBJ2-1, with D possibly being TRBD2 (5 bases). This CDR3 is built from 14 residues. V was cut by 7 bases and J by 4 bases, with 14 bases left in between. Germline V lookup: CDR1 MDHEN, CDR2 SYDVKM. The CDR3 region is CASILGSEYNEQFF. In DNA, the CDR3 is TGTGCCAGCATCTTGGGTAGCGAGTACAATGAGCAGTTCTTC.

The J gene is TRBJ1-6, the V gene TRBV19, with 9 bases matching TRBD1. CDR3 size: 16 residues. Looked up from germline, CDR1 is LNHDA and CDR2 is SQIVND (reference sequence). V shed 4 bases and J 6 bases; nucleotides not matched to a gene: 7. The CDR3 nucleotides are TGTGCCAGTAGTAAACCGGGACAGGGCCCTAATTCACCCCTCCACTTT. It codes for CASSKPGQGPNSPLHF.

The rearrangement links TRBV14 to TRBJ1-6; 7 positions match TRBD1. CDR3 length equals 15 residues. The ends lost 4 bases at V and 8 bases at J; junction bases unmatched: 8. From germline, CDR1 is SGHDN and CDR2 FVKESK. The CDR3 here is CASSLRQGRDSPLHF. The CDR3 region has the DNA TGTGCCAGCAGCCTGAGACAGGGTCGGGATTCACCCCTCCACTTT.

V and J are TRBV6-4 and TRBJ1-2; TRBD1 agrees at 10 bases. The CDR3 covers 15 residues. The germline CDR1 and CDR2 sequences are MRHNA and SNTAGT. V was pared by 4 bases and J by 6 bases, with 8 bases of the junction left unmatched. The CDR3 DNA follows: TGTGCCAGCAGTGTTTCAGGACAGGGGGGTGATGGCTACACCTTC. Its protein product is CASSVSGQGGDGYTF.

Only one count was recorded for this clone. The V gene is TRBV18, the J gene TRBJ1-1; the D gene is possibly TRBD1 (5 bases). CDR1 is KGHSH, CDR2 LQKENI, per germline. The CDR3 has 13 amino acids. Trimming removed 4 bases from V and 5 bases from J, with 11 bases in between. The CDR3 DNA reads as TGTGCCAGCTCACTCTCGGGACTTACTGAAGCTTTCTTT. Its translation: CASSLSGLTEAFF.

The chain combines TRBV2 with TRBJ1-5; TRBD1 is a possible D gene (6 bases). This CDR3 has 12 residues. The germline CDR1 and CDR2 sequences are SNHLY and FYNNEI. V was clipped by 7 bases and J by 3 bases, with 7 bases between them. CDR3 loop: CASTGVNQPQHF. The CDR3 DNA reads TGTGCCAGCACAGGGGTCAATCAGCCCCAGCATTTT.

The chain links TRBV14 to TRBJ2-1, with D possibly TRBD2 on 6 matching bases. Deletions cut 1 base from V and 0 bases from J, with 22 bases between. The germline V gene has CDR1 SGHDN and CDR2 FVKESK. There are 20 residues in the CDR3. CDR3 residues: CASSQGPLRARESSYNEQFF. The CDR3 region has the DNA TGTGCCAGCAGCCAAGGGCCCCTAAGGGCACGGGAGAGCTCCTACAATGAGCAGTTCTTC.

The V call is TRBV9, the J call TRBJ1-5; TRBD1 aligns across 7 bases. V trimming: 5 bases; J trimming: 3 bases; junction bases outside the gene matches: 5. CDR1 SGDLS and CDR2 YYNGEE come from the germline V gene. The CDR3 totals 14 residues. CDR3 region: CASSGGGFNQPQHF. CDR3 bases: TGTGCCAGCAGTGGAGGGGGCTTCAATCAGCCCCAGCATTTT.

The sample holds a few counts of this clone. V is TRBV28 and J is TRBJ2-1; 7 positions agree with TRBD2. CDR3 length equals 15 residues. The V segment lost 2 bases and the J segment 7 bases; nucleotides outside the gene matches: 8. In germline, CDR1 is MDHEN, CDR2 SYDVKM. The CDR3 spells CASSLVSGTGNEQFF. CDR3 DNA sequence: TGTGCCAGCAGTTTAGTCAGCGGGACGGGGAATGAGCAGTTCTTC.

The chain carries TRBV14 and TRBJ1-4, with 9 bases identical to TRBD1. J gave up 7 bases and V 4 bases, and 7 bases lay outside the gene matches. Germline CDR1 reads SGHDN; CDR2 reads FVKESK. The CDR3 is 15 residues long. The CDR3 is CASSRGTGFREKLFF. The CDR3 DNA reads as TGTGCCAGCAGCCGTGGGACAGGGTTCCGTGAAAAACTGTTTTTT.

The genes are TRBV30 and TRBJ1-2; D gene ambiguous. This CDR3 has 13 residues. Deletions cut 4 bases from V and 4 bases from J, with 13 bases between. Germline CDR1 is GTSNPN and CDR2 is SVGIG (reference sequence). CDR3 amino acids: CAWTESLGYGYTF. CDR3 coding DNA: TGTGCCTGGACGGAGTCACTGGGCTATGGCTACACCTTC.

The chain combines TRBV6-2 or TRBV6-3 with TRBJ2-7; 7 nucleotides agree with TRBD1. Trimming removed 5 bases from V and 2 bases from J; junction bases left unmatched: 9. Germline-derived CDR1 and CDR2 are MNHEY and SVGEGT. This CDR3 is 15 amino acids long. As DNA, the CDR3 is TGTGCCAGCAGTAGTCGGGACAGCCTTCCCTACGAGCAGTACTTC. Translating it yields CASSSRDSLPYEQYF.

CDR3 bases: TGTGCCAGTAGTCCGATGGGACAGGGGCCAGCCGGGAATCAGCCCCAGCATTTT. It encodes CASSPMGQGPAGNQPQHF. The chain joins TRBV19 to TRBJ1-5; 10 bases match TRBD1. After removal of 5 bases from V and 4 bases from J, the junction contained 14 bases not matched to a gene. Germline CDR1 and CDR2: LNHDA and SQIVND (reference sequence). The CDR3 runs 18 residues.

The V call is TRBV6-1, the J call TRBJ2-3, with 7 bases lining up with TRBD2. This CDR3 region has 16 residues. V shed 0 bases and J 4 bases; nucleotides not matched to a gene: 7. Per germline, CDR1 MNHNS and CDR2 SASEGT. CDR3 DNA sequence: TGTGCCAGCAGTGAAGCAGGAGGGCTAGCGGCAGATACGCAGTATTTT. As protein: CASSEAGGLAADTQYF.

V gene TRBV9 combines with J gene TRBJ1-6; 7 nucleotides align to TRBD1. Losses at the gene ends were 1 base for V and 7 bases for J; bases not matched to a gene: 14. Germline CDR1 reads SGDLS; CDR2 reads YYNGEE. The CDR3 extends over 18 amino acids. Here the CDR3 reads CASSVTPGGQGGNSPLHF. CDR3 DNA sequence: TGTGCCAGCAGCGTAACCCCAGGGGGGCAGGGTGGGAATTCACCCCTCCACTTT.

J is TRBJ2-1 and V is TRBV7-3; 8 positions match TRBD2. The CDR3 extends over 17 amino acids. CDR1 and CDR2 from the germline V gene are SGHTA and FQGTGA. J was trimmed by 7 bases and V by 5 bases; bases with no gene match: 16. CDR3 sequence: CASSHYAAGGGGNEQFF. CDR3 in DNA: TGTGCCAGCAGCCATTATGCCGCGGGGGGAGGAGGAAATGAGCAGTTCTTC. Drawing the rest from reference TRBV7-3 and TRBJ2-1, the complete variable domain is GAGVSQTPSNKVTEKGKYVELRCDPISGHTALYWYRQSLGQGPEFLIYFQGTGAADDSGLPNDRFFAVRPEGSVSTLKIQRTERGDSAVYLCASSHYAAGGGGNEQFFGPGTRLTVL.

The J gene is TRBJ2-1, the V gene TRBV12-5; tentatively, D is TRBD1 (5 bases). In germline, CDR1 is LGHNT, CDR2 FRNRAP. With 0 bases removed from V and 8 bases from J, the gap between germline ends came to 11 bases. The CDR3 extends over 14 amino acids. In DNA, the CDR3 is TGTGCTAGTGGTTTGGTCAGACAGTTCCATGAGCAGTTCTTC. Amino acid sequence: CASGLVRQFHEQFF.